The rows below give T cell receptor beta chains drawn from one sample of a study of OX40 agonist ivuxolimab in advanced cancers. Assay used: immunoSEQ multiplex PCR; TCRdb lists only in-frame clones, some missing. Among about 85,000 clones listed, about 86% were seen once. This specimen consisted of CD4+ or CD8+ T cells sorted from blood, obtained in a trial of the OX40 agonist ivuxolimab. The receptors derive from an adult with an advanced solid tumor such as melanoma, head and neck, liver or kidney cancer. Both conserved end residues are part of each CDR3. Fields, in order: clone size, V gene, D gene, J gene, CDR3 protein, CDR3 DNA. A D gene is named only where the DNA matches it firmly. Part of the rows lack a size; the others show once, few, many or a class for expanded clones.

clone size: once
V gene: TRBV6-5
D gene: -
J gene: TRBJ1-5
CDR3 protein: CASSVGRDDNQPQHF
CDR3 DNA: TGTGCCAGCAGTGTTGGCAGGGATGACAATCAGCCCCAGCATTTT

clone size: -
V gene: TRBV30
D gene: TRBD1
J gene: TRBJ1-2
CDR3 protein: CAWSPLLGQNYGYTF
CDR3 DNA: TGTGCCTGGAGTCCCCTGCTGGGACAGAACTATGGCTACACCTTC

clone size: few
V gene: TRBV7-2
D gene: -
J gene: TRBJ2-7
CDR3 protein: CASSFRGGYEQYF
CDR3 DNA: TGTGCCAGCAGCTTTAGGGGGGGGTACGAGCAGTACTTC

clone size: -
V gene: TRBV10-3
D gene: -
J gene: TRBJ1-2
CDR3 protein: CAIRTNYGYTF
CDR3 DNA: TGTGCCATCAGGACAAACTATGGCTACACCTTC

clone size: -
V gene: TRBV2
D gene: TRBD2
J gene: TRBJ2-5
CDR3 protein: CASMRGEYQETQYF
CDR3 DNA: TGTGCCAGCATGCGGGGGGAGTACCAAGAGACCCAGTACTTC

clone size: few
V gene: TRBV27
D gene: -
J gene: TRBJ2-6
CDR3 protein: CASSLWYCLSSGANVLTF
CDR3 DNA: TGTGCCAGCAGTTTATGGTACTGCCTGAGCTCTGGGGCCAACGTCCTGACTTTC

clone size: -
V gene: TRBV11-2
D gene: TRBD1
J gene: TRBJ2-5
CDR3 protein: CASSQVPGQSRVVQYF
CDR3 DNA: TGTGCCAGCAGCCAAGTACCGGGACAGTCCCGTGTTGTACAGTACTTC

clone size: -
V gene: TRBV10-3
D gene: TRBD2
J gene: TRBJ2-5
CDR3 protein: CAIRGGEKELETQYF
CDR3 DNA: TGTGCCATCAGGGGGGGGGAAAAAGAGTTAGAGACCCAGTACTTC

clone size: -
V gene: TRBV28
D gene: TRBD1
J gene: TRBJ2-3
CDR3 protein: CASSLSTGTGRVTQYF
CDR3 DNA: TGTGCCAGCAGCCTCTCAACCGGGACAGGGCGCGTTACGCAGTATTTT

clone size: -
V gene: TRBV10-3
D gene: -
J gene: TRBJ1-1
CDR3 protein: CAISESAIEAFF
CDR3 DNA: TGTGCCATCAGTGAGTCGGCAATTGAAGCTTTCTTT

clone size: -
V gene: TRBV5-4
D gene: -
J gene: TRBJ2-5
CDR3 protein: CASSLDFPGTQYF
CDR3 DNA: TGTGCCAGCAGCTTGGACTTTCCCGGGACCCAGTACTTC

clone size: -
V gene: TRBV7-7
D gene: TRBD1
J gene: TRBJ2-5
CDR3 protein: CASSLDRGETQYF
CDR3 DNA: TGTGCCAGCAGCTTAGACAGGGGAGAGACCCAGTACTTC

clone size: -
V gene: TRBV7-2
D gene: -
J gene: TRBJ1-1
CDR3 protein: CASSLVGDDTEAFF
CDR3 DNA: TGTGCCAGCAGCTTAGTAGGGGACGACACTGAAGCTTTCTTT

clone size: once
V gene: TRBV7-8
D gene: TRBD2
J gene: TRBJ2-1
CDR3 protein: CASSLDGGGPGEQFF
CDR3 DNA: TGTGCCAGCAGCTTAGACGGGGGGGGCCCCGGGGAGCAGTTCTTC

clone size: -
V gene: TRBV10-3
D gene: -
J gene: TRBJ1-1
CDR3 protein: CAISESYTGEAFF
CDR3 DNA: TGTGCCATCAGTGAGTCTTATACAGGAGAAGCTTTCTTT

clone size: few
V gene: TRBV19
D gene: TRBD1
J gene: TRBJ1-2
CDR3 protein: CASSPPGGGYGYTF
CDR3 DNA: TGTGCCAGTAGCCCCCCAGGGGGTGGCTATGGCTACACCTTC

clone size: -
V gene: TRBV28
D gene: -
J gene: TRBJ1-1
CDR3 protein: CASSLTGANTEALF
CDR3 DNA: TGTGCCAGCAGTTTAACAGGTGCTAACACTGAAGCTCTCTTT

clone size: -
V gene: TRBV9
D gene: TRBD1
J gene: TRBJ2-7
CDR3 protein: CASSVGDRAYEQYF
CDR3 DNA: TGTGCCAGCAGCGTAGGGGACAGGGCCTACGAGCAGTACTTC

clone size: -
V gene: TRBV2
D gene: -
J gene: TRBJ2-5
CDR3 protein: CASNPGLEETQYF
CDR3 DNA: TGTGCCAGCAACCCGGGACTCGAAGAGACCCAGTACTTC

clone size: -
V gene: TRBV6-6
D gene: TRBD1
J gene: TRBJ1-1
CDR3 protein: CASSYTATGATEAFF
CDR3 DNA: TGTGCCAGCAGTTACACGGCGACAGGGGCCACTGAAGCTTTCTTT

clone size: -
V gene: TRBV21-1
D gene: -
J gene: TRBJ2-7
CDR3 protein: CASTEGNEQYF
CDR3 DNA: TGTGCCAGCACCGAGGGAAACGAGCAGTACTTC

clone size: few
V gene: TRBV6-1
D gene: -
J gene: TRBJ1-1
CDR3 protein: CASTLTLGDTEAFF
CDR3 DNA: TGTGCCAGCACTTTGACATTGGGGGACACTGAAGCTTTCTTT

clone size: -
V gene: TRBV19
D gene: -
J gene: TRBJ2-1
CDR3 protein: CASRRTGTGVWNEQFF
CDR3 DNA: TGTGCCAGTAGAAGGACCGGGACGGGGGTCTGGAATGAGCAGTTCTTC

clone size: -
V gene: TRBV5-4
D gene: -
J gene: TRBJ2-3
CDR3 protein: CASSTQHRDTDTQYF
CDR3 DNA: TGTGCCAGCAGTACACAGCACAGGGACACAGATACGCAGTATTTT

clone size: -
V gene: TRBV4-1
D gene: TRBD1
J gene: TRBJ1-4
CDR3 protein: CASSHLGVRQPGGKLFF
CDR3 DNA: TGCGCCAGCAGCCACCTAGGGGTTAGGCAGCCAGGGGGAAAACTGTTTTTT

clone size: -
V gene: TRBV28
D gene: TRBD2
J gene: TRBJ2-3
CDR3 protein: CASLAGGRGDTQYF
CDR3 DNA: TGTGCCAGTCTAGCGGGGGGCCGGGGAGATACGCAGTATTTT

clone size: few
V gene: TRBV4-1
D gene: -
J gene: TRBJ2-3
CDR3 protein: CASSRLGWGSTDTQYF
CDR3 DNA: TGCGCCAGCAGCCGCCTAGGATGGGGAAGCACAGATACGCAGTATTTT

clone size: once
V gene: TRBV19
D gene: -
J gene: TRBJ1-4
CDR3 protein: CASSTSGGLNEKLFF
CDR3 DNA: TGTGCCAGTAGTACGTCCGGGGGCCTTAATGAAAAACTGTTTTTT

clone size: -
V gene: TRBV15
D gene: TRBD2
J gene: TRBJ2-3
CDR3 protein: CATSSGGLSTDTQYF
CDR3 DNA: TGTGCCACCAGCAGCGGGGGGTTGAGCACAGATACGCAGTATTTT

clone size: -
V gene: TRBV6-4
D gene: -
J gene: TRBJ2-3
CDR3 protein: CASSAGWGTDTQYF
CDR3 DNA: TGTGCCAGCAGCGCTGGGTGGGGCACAGATACGCAGTATTTT

clone size: -
V gene: TRBV11-2
D gene: -
J gene: TRBJ2-5
CDR3 protein: CASSLDPPPQGPQYF
CDR3 DNA: TGTGCCAGCAGCTTAGATCCACCGCCACAAGGGCCCCAGTACTTC

clone size: -
V gene: TRBV5-5
D gene: -
J gene: TRBJ2-7
CDR3 protein: CASSLRVAYEQYF
CDR3 DNA: TGTGCCAGCAGCTTGAGAGTAGCCTACGAGCAGTACTTC

clone size: once
V gene: TRBV7-9
D gene: TRBD2
J gene: TRBJ2-1
CDR3 protein: CASSRLTPGLTFDEQFF
CDR3 DNA: TGTGCCAGCAGCCGATTGACCCCGGGACTAACGTTCGATGAGCAGTTCTTC

clone size: once
V gene: TRBV28
D gene: -
J gene: TRBJ2-3
CDR3 protein: CASSPPTIEGTDTQYF
CDR3 DNA: TGTGCCAGCAGTCCGCCGACAATTGAGGGGACAGATACGCAGTATTTT

clone size: -
V gene: TRBV7-2
D gene: -
J gene: TRBJ2-7
CDR3 protein: CASSLSGSWGEQYF
CDR3 DNA: TGTGCCAGCAGCCTCTCAGGGAGTTGGGGCGAGCAGTACTTC

clone size: -
V gene: TRBV5-4
D gene: -
J gene: TRBJ1-1
CDR3 protein: CASSFGAGDTEAFF
CDR3 DNA: TGTGCCAGCAGCTTTGGGGCTGGGGACACTGAAGCTTTCTTT

clone size: -
V gene: TRBV5-8
D gene: TRBD1
J gene: TRBJ2-7
CDR3 protein: CASNPHDRDEQYF
CDR3 DNA: TGTGCCAGCAACCCCCACGACAGGGACGAGCAGTACTTC

clone size: once
V gene: TRBV11-2
D gene: TRBD1
J gene: TRBJ1-1
CDR3 protein: CASSPDRVNTEAFF
CDR3 DNA: TGTGCCAGCAGCCCCGACAGGGTGAACACTGAAGCTTTCTTT

clone size: -
V gene: TRBV28
D gene: TRBD1
J gene: TRBJ1-2
CDR3 protein: CASSGGTGGRGYTF
CDR3 DNA: TGTGCCAGCAGTGGGGGGACAGGGGGCCGTGGCTACACCTTC

clone size: -
V gene: TRBV6-5
D gene: TRBD1
J gene: TRBJ1-4
CDR3 protein: CASSYRRTGGYEKLFF
CDR3 DNA: TGTGCCAGCAGTTACCGGAGGACAGGGGGATACGAAAAACTGTTTTTT

clone size: -
V gene: TRBV7-2
D gene: TRBD2
J gene: TRBJ2-3
CDR3 protein: CASSFRAAGEDTQYF
CDR3 DNA: TGTGCCAGCAGCTTTAGGGCAGCGGGGGAGGATACGCAGTATTTT

clone size: few
V gene: TRBV20-1
D gene: -
J gene: TRBJ1-1
CDR3 protein: CSASRGREAFF
CDR3 DNA: TGCAGTGCTAGTAGGGGACGTGAAGCTTTCTTT

clone size: -
V gene: TRBV11-2
D gene: -
J gene: TRBJ2-2
CDR3 protein: CASSLEVSRTGELFF
CDR3 DNA: TGTGCCAGCAGCTTAGAGGTTTCCAGGACCGGGGAGCTGTTTTTT

clone size: -
V gene: TRBV5-1
D gene: TRBD2
J gene: TRBJ2-5
CDR3 protein: CASSLFPGGETQYF
CDR3 DNA: TGCGCCAGCAGCTTATTCCCGGGGGGAGAGACCCAGTACTTC

clone size: once
V gene: TRBV19
D gene: -
J gene: TRBJ1-5
CDR3 protein: CATQGSGGGNQPQHF
CDR3 DNA: TGTGCCACACAAGGAAGCGGGGGCGGCAATCAGCCCCAGCATTTT

clone size: once
V gene: TRBV30
D gene: -
J gene: TRBJ2-5
CDR3 protein: CAWSVLGLGETQYF
CDR3 DNA: TGTGCCTGGAGTGTACTAGGGTTGGGGGAGACCCAGTACTTC

clone size: once
V gene: TRBV18
D gene: -
J gene: TRBJ2-3
CDR3 protein: CASSPTENTDTQYF
CDR3 DNA: TGTGCCAGCTCACCGACGGAAAACACAGATACGCAGTATTTT

clone size: -
V gene: TRBV4-3
D gene: -
J gene: TRBJ1-2
CDR3 protein: CASSQDNPPVRGYTF
CDR3 DNA: TGCGCCAGCAGCCAAGATAATCCGCCGGTCCGTGGCTACACCTTC

clone size: -
V gene: TRBV5-5
D gene: -
J gene: TRBJ2-5
CDR3 protein: CASTAGWEEEETQYF
CDR3 DNA: TGTGCCAGCACCGCAGGTTGGGAGGAGGAAGAGACCCAGTACTTC

clone size: -
V gene: TRBV6-1
D gene: -
J gene: TRBJ1-2
CDR3 protein: CASTLGGTYGYTF
CDR3 DNA: TGTGCCAGCACCTTGGGGGGGACCTATGGCTACACCTTC

clone size: -
V gene: TRBV9
D gene: -
J gene: TRBJ1-2
CDR3 protein: CASSVEGDGYTF
CDR3 DNA: TGTGCCAGCAGCGTAGAAGGGGACGGCTACACCTTC

clone size: once
V gene: TRBV18
D gene: -
J gene: TRBJ2-7
CDR3 protein: CASSPQGFHEQYF
CDR3 DNA: TGTGCCAGCTCACCCCAGGGTTTCCACGAGCAGTACTTC

clone size: -
V gene: TRBV19
D gene: TRBD1
J gene: TRBJ2-2
CDR3 protein: CASSDDTGVVNTGELFF
CDR3 DNA: TGTGCCAGTAGCGATGATACAGGGGTTGTCAACACCGGGGAGCTGTTTTTT

clone size: few
V gene: TRBV25-1
D gene: -
J gene: TRBJ1-1
CDR3 protein: CASSEIGLGGNTEAFF
CDR3 DNA: TGTGCCAGCAGTGAAATAGGCTTGGGTGGGAACACTGAAGCTTTCTTT

clone size: -
V gene: TRBV6-5
D gene: -
J gene: TRBJ2-1
CDR3 protein: CASRGGSYNEQFF
CDR3 DNA: TGTGCCAGCAGAGGGGGCTCCTACAATGAGCAGTTCTTC

clone size: -
V gene: TRBV6-1
D gene: TRBD1
J gene: TRBJ1-5
CDR3 protein: CASSGDRGESNQPQHF
CDR3 DNA: TGTGCCAGCAGTGGGGACAGGGGAGAAAGCAATCAGCCCCAGCATTTT

clone size: -
V gene: TRBV2
D gene: -
J gene: TRBJ1-2
CDR3 protein: CASSEDESYGYTF
CDR3 DNA: TGTGCCAGCAGTGAAGATGAGTCCTATGGCTACACCTTC

clone size: -
V gene: TRBV5-6
D gene: -
J gene: TRBJ2-3
CDR3 protein: CASSLPSTDTQYF
CDR3 DNA: TGTGCCAGCAGCTTACCTAGCACAGATACGCAGTATTTT

clone size: -
V gene: TRBV2
D gene: -
J gene: TRBJ2-3
CDR3 protein: CASRGNTDTQYF
CDR3 DNA: TGTGCCAGCAGGGGGAACACAGATACGCAGTATTTT

clone size: -
V gene: TRBV11-2
D gene: -
J gene: TRBJ1-3
CDR3 protein: CASSPGWGPISGNTIYF
CDR3 DNA: TGTGCCAGCAGTCCCGGCTGGGGTCCAATCTCTGGAAACACCATATATTTT